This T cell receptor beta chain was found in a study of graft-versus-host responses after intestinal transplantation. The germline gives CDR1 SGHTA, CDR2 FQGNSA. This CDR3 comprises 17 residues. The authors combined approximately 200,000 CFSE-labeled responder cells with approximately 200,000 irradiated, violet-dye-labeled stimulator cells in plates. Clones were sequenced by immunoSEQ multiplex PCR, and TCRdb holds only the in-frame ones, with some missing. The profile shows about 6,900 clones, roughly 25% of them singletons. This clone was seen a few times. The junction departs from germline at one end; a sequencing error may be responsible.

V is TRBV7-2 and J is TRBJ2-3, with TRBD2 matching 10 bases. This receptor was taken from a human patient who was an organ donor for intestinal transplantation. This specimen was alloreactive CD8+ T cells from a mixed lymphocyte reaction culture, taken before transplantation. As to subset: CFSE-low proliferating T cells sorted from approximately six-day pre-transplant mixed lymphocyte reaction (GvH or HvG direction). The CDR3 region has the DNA TGCGCCAGCAGCCAAGATCGAGCGGGAGGGCCGACAGATACGCAGTATTTT. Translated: CASSQDRAGGPTDTQYF. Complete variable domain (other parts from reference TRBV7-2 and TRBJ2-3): GAGVSQSPSNKVTEKGKDVELRCDPISGHTALYWYRQSLGQGLEFLIYFQGNSAPDKSGLPSDRFSAERTGGSVSTLTIQRTQQEDSAVYLCASSQDRAGGPTDTQYFGPGTRLTVL.